This TCR beta chain was sequenced in a study of blood T cell repertoires in COVID-19. Study overall: Sites in the United States, Italy and Spain provided acute and convalescent COVID-19 samples. In each case, the material was cDNA or gDNA derived from T cells, B-cell-depleted T cells, or PBMCs.

As processed by the authors: Quantification of nucleated cells was approximated via reference gene primer amplification. The table came from immunoSEQ multiplex PCR; TCRdb's copy has only in-frame clones and leaves some out. For V, J and clone size, that table is used; D and trimming come from the DNA. The profile shows about 70,000 clones, approximately 90% of them singletons. Germline values: CDR1 GTSNPN, CDR2 SVGIG (reference sequence). CDR3 length: 13 amino acids. V shed 5 bases, J shed 5 bases, and the junction held 3 bases outside the gene matches. The material sequenced was peripheral blood. The chain couples TRBV30 to TRBJ2-1, with 10 positions matching TRBD1. This receptor was obtained from a human donor in a cohort sampled during active COVID-19. The CDR3 is CAWGTGVDNEQFF. The CDR3 coding sequence is TGTGCCTGGGGGACAGGGGTGGACAATGAGCAGTTCTTC.